Listed below are T cell receptor beta chains from one sample, sequenced in a study of graft-versus-host responses after intestinal transplantation. The protocol was immunoSEQ multiplex PCR, while the TCRdb copy is restricted to in-frame clones and leaves out a portion. This sample carries about 25,000 clones, over 90% of them seen once, and the ten largest clones take around 0.54%. The specimen comprised PBMCs, sampled 18 days after transplant. Receptor source: a human patient who received an intestinal transplant, so some T cells may come from the graft donor. The CDR3 runs from the conserved cysteine through the conserved F or W. D genes are given only for firm matches. Size values are once, few and many counts, or a class for expanded clones, and some rows have none.

V gene: TRBV5-1; clone size: -; J gene: TRBJ1-4; D gene: -; CDR3 DNA: TGCGCCAGCAGCTTGGCCGGCAGGAGTAATGAAAAACTGTTTTTT; CDR3 protein: CASSLAGRSNEKLFF
V gene: TRBV4-2; clone size: -; J gene: TRBJ2-4; D gene: TRBD1; CDR3 DNA: TGTGCCAGCAGCCAAATGGGACAGCAGACCAAAAACATTCAGTACTTC; CDR3 protein: CASSQMGQQTKNIQYF
V gene: TRBV5-4; clone size: -; J gene: TRBJ1-6; D gene: TRBD1; CDR3 DNA: TGTGCCAGCAGCCACAGGACAGGGGGCTATAATTCACCCCTCCACTTT; CDR3 protein: CASSHRTGGYNSPLHF
V gene: TRBV2; clone size: -; J gene: TRBJ1-2; D gene: TRBD1; CDR3 DNA: TGTGCCGGTAGACAGGGGGCAAACTATGGCTACACCTTC; CDR3 protein: CAGRQGANYGYTF
V gene: TRBV4-1; clone size: -; J gene: TRBJ1-1; D gene: TRBD1; CDR3 DNA: TGCGCCAGCAGCCATACCCAGGGGGCCCTTGAAGCTTTCTTT; CDR3 protein: CASSHTQGALEAFF
V gene: TRBV28; clone size: -; J gene: TRBJ1-1; D gene: -; CDR3 DNA: TGTGCCAGCAGTTGGGAGAACACTGAAGCTTTCTTT; CDR3 protein: CASSWENTEAFF
V gene: TRBV7-9; clone size: -; J gene: TRBJ2-7; D gene: TRBD2; CDR3 DNA: TGTGCCAGCAGCCCAACAACACGCGGGGGGTCGAACGAGCAGTACTTC; CDR3 protein: CASSPTTRGGSNEQYF
V gene: TRBV27; clone size: -; J gene: TRBJ1-5; D gene: -; CDR3 DNA: TGTGCCAGCAGCCCTTGGCTGACAGGCAATCAGCCCCAGCATTTT; CDR3 protein: CASSPWLTGNQPQHF
V gene: TRBV13; clone size: -; J gene: TRBJ2-1; D gene: TRBD1; CDR3 DNA: TGTGCCAGCAGCTTAGGACAGGGGGCGCGTGAGCAGTTCTTC; CDR3 protein: CASSLGQGAREQFF
V gene: TRBV2; clone size: -; J gene: TRBJ1-5; D gene: TRBD1; CDR3 DNA: TGTGCCAGCAGAGGGGACAGGGGGCAGGGGCAGCCCCAGCATTTT; CDR3 protein: CASRGDRGQGQPQHF
V gene: TRBV4-1; clone size: once; J gene: TRBJ2-5; D gene: -; CDR3 DNA: TGCGCCAGCAGCCAAGAAAGAGGCAGGGCTCAGGGAGAGACCCAGTACTTC; CDR3 protein: CASSQERGRAQGETQYF
V gene: TRBV7-9; clone size: -; J gene: TRBJ1-2; D gene: TRBD1; CDR3 DNA: TGTGCCAGCAGCCGCACCCTCCGGGACAGCCATGGCTACACCTTC; CDR3 protein: CASSRTLRDSHGYTF
V gene: TRBV6-5; clone size: -; J gene: TRBJ1-2; D gene: TRBD1; CDR3 DNA: TGTGCCAGCAGACCGACAGGGAGGAACTATGGCTACACCTTC; CDR3 protein: CASRPTGRNYGYTF
V gene: TRBV5-1; clone size: -; J gene: TRBJ2-1; D gene: -; CDR3 DNA: TGCGCGATGGACAATGAGCAGTTCTTC; CDR3 protein: CAMDNEQFF
V gene: TRBV2; clone size: -; J gene: TRBJ2-2; D gene: -; CDR3 DNA: TGTGCCAGCAGTGATGTTCCGGGGACCGGGGAGCTGTTTTTT; CDR3 protein: CASSDVPGTGELFF
V gene: TRBV27; clone size: -; J gene: TRBJ2-3; D gene: TRBD2; CDR3 DNA: TGCGCCAGCAGAGGACTAGAAAGCACAGATACGCAGTATTTT; CDR3 protein: CASRGLESTDTQYF
V gene: TRBV29-1; clone size: -; J gene: TRBJ1-3; D gene: TRBD1; CDR3 DNA: TGCAGCGTTGTCCGGACAGGTATCTCTGGAAACACCATATATTTT; CDR3 protein: CSVVRTGISGNTIYF
V gene: TRBV4-1; clone size: -; J gene: TRBJ2-3; D gene: -; CDR3 DNA: TGCGCCAGCAGCCACTCCCCGGGACGGAGCACAGATACGCAGTATTTT; CDR3 protein: CASSHSPGRSTDTQYF
V gene: TRBV4-2; clone size: -; J gene: TRBJ2-3; D gene: TRBD2; CDR3 DNA: TGTGCCAGCAGTCAACACCCGCCCGGCGGGGGACTCACAGATACGCAGTATTTT; CDR3 protein: CASSQHPPGGGLTDTQYF
V gene: TRBV7-3; clone size: -; J gene: TRBJ2-5; D gene: TRBD1; CDR3 DNA: TGTGCCAGCAGCACGGGACAGCAAGAGACCCAGTACTTC; CDR3 protein: CASSTGQQETQYF
V gene: TRBV6-1; clone size: once; J gene: TRBJ1-5; D gene: -; CDR3 DNA: TGTGCCAGCAGTAAGCAGGGTTTTGGCGATCAGCCCCAGCATTTT; CDR3 protein: CASSKQGFGDQPQHF
V gene: TRBV4-1; clone size: -; J gene: TRBJ2-3; D gene: -; CDR3 DNA: TGCGCCAGCAGCCAAGTTTACAGGGCCCTTAGCACAGATACGCAGTATTTT; CDR3 protein: CASSQVYRALSTDTQYF
V gene: TRBV14; clone size: -; J gene: TRBJ2-2; D gene: TRBD1; CDR3 DNA: TGTGCCAGCAGCCACAGGGACAGAGCTTCCACCGGGGAGCTGTTTTTT; CDR3 protein: CASSHRDRASTGELFF
V gene: TRBV6-5; clone size: -; J gene: TRBJ2-3; D gene: -; CDR3 DNA: TGTGCCAGCTTTGACAGTCCAGATACGCAGTATTTT; CDR3 protein: CASFDSPDTQYF
V gene: TRBV19; clone size: -; J gene: TRBJ1-2; D gene: -; CDR3 DNA: TGTGCCACCTCACAGGGCTCAGGCTACACCTTC; CDR3 protein: CATSQGSGYTF
V gene: TRBV6-4; clone size: -; J gene: TRBJ1-1; D gene: -; CDR3 DNA: TGTGCCAGCAGTCCGGAGGGTGGTGAAGCTTTCTTT; CDR3 protein: CASSPEGGEAFF
V gene: TRBV2; clone size: -; J gene: TRBJ2-6; D gene: -; CDR3 DNA: TGTGCCAGCAGTGAGGACCTTTCGTCGGCCAACGTCCTGACTTTC; CDR3 protein: CASSEDLSSANVLTF
V gene: TRBV2; clone size: -; J gene: TRBJ2-1; D gene: -; CDR3 DNA: TGTGCCAGCAGTGAGCTAGTTGAGCAGTTCTTC; CDR3 protein: CASSELVEQFF
V gene: TRBV7-2; clone size: -; J gene: TRBJ1-4; D gene: -; CDR3 DNA: TGTGCCAGCAGCCCCCAGGGATCTGAAAAACTGTTTTTT; CDR3 protein: CASSPQGSEKLFF
V gene: TRBV6-5; clone size: -; J gene: TRBJ1-3; D gene: -; CDR3 DNA: TGTGCCAGCAGCGCCTCATCGGTGGCCGGAAACACCATATATTTT; CDR3 protein: CASSASSVAGNTIYF
V gene: TRBV14; clone size: -; J gene: TRBJ1-2; D gene: -; CDR3 DNA: TGTGCCAGCAGCCAAGATTCAGTGGGTTATGGCTACACCTTC; CDR3 protein: CASSQDSVGYGYTF
V gene: TRBV6-1; clone size: -; J gene: TRBJ2-1; D gene: -; CDR3 DNA: TGTGCCAGCAGTGGGTTGGCGGGGTTAGGTGTCAATGAGCAGTTCTTC; CDR3 protein: CASSGLAGLGVNEQFF